This TCR beta chain was found in a study of CD8+ T cells in alopecia areata (dated by TCRdb to between 2017 and 2018). Context from the whole study: Treated patients were enrolled in an open-label pilot trial of oral tofacitinib at 5 to 10 mg twice daily for moderate-to-severe alopecia areata. Patients on tofacitinib were biopsied at baseline and after 4 and 24 weeks of treatment, and several of the patients also had a later scalp biopsy. TCRbeta CDR3 regions were amplified by immunoSEQ multiplex PCR with 35 Vbeta forward and 13 Jbeta reverse primers. Patients received tofacitinib for 6 to 18 months and were then followed off drug for 6 months to check for delayed response and recurrence. The study used high-throughput TCRbeta sequencing to examine T cell clonal expansion in alopecia areata, in both the C3H/HeJ mouse model and human patients. Scalp clonality was compared across normal scalp (n=4), patchy alopecia areata scalp (n=8), and alopecia totalis/universalis scalp (n=8). The SALT score, which quantifies the percentage of affected scalp surface area, was used to measure disease severity in treated patients. RNA came from the PAXgene miRNA kit for fixed scalp, the miRNeasy kit for PBMCs, and the RNeasy kit for mouse skin. On the human side, TCRbeta sequencing was run on scalp tissue and on sorted CD4+ and CD8+ peripheral blood T cells from healthy controls and from alopecia areata patients with either patchy or totalis/universalis disease.

As encoded in the germline V gene, CDR1 is SNHLY while CDR2 is FYNNEI. CDR3 length: 16 amino acids, cysteine to phenylalanine. Of all the DNA, just the CDR3 is kept, 48 bases in frame from base 1. Unmatched junction bases come to 8, with V trimmed by 7 bases and J by 2 bases. The protocol used for the library was the immunoSEQ multiplex PCR assay. For TCR sequencing, RNA was extracted from every sample and reverse transcribed into cDNA to serve as template. First-strand cDNA was synthesized using SuperScript III with a 2:1 mix of oligo-dT and random hexamers. A synthetic immune receptor repertoire was used to gauge amplification bias, and whatever bias remained was removed computationally. Per the authors' processing: Raw reads were preprocessed for error removal, and CDR3 was defined according to IMGT conventions as running from the conserved cysteine to phenylalanine. Clonality was calculated as 1 minus Shannon entropy normalized by log2 of the number of productive unique TCRs. Whether each scalp clone was CD4 or CD8 was inferred by checking scalp TCRbeta sequences against the CD4 and CD8 repertoires from sorted blood. TCRdb carries this immuneACCESS record with in-frame sequences only. Its versions omit some clonotypes, under half of them owing to an unresolved V gene in the studies checked, with the rest unexplained. V and J calls and clone size follow that table, whereas D and trimming were derived from the DNA. This sample holds some 120,000 clones; approximately 54% were observed only once. More than 10% of the sample is in the top ten clones.

The time point label here, explained by the study, means: roughly 24 weeks on oral tofacitinib. What this sample's treatment or condition label stands for: oral pan-JAK inhibitor, 5-10 mg twice daily. Lesional scalp punch biopsies and peripheral blood were obtained from alopecia areata patients. PBMCs were separated by density centrifugation and stained for CD3, CD4 and CD8, after which CD4+ and CD8+ T cells were sorted on a FACSAria. Overall study outcomes, separate from this receptor: Because the treated cohort was small and had only one nonresponder, larger studies are needed to examine links between baseline CD8+ expansion and response. Shared TCR sequences between patients were less evident than in mice, which may be partly attributable to HLA diversity in the patient population. During tofacitinib treatment, many expanded lesional clones stuck around in both scalp and blood, and this persistence may partly explain why relapse happens after treatment is stopped. Lesional scalp, especially in alopecia totalis/universalis, showed higher clonality and more expanded CD8+ clones than normal scalp, suggesting antigenic drive. Unlike mouse skin, where gammadelta T cells dominate, normal human skin contains resident alphabeta T cells that get sequenced too, which complicates analysis of the scalp TCR repertoire. Tofacitinib significantly lowered scalp clonality and the number of expanded CD8+ clones among the top 100 scalp clones.

This clone was detected only a few times. Its antigen target is currently unknown. Base qualities are not at hand, and no much larger clone is one base apart. The sequence derives from a human donor with alopecia areata. This specimen consisted of CD8+ T cells sorted from blood, obtained at week 24, from a patient treated with tofacitinib. The V gene is TRBV2 and the J gene is TRBJ2-2; TRBD1 lines up with 9 middle nucleotides. The CDR3 in this case is CASTKRTGENTGELFF. The base sequence is TGTGCCAGCACTAAACGGACAGGGGAAAACACCGGGGAGCTGTTTTTT.